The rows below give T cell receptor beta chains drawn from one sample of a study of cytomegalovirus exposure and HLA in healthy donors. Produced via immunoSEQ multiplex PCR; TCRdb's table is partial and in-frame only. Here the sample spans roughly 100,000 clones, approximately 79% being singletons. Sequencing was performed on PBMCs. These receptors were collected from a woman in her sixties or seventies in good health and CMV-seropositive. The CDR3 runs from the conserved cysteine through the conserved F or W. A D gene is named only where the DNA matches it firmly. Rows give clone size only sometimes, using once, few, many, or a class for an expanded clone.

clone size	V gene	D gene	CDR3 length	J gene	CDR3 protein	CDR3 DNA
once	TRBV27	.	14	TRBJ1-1	CASSPGITQAEAFF	TGTGCCAGCAGTCCGGGGATCACCCAAGCTGAAGCTTTCTTT
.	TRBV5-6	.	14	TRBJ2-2	CASSSGVGTGELFF	TGTGCCAGCAGCTCAGGGGTTGGAACCGGGGAGCTGTTTTTT
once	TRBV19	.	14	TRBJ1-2	CASTFRADSYGYTF	TGTGCCAGTACCTTTCGTGCTGACAGCTATGGCTACACCTTC
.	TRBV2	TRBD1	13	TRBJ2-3	CASNEGAQDTQYF	TGTGCCAGCAACGAGGGGGCACAGGATACGCAGTATTTT
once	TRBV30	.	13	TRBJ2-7	CAWGRIGAYEQYF	TGTGCCTGGGGTAGGATCGGAGCCTACGAGCAGTACTTC
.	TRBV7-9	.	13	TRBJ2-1	CSSSLIGYNEQFF	TGTTCCAGCAGCTTAATCGGTTACAATGAGCAGTTCTTC
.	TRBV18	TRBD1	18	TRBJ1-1	CASSGPGQGLAGNTEAFF	TGTGCCAGCTCAGGGCCGGGACAGGGGTTAGCGGGGAACACTGAAGCTTTCTTT
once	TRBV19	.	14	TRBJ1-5	CAGGRDGGNQPQHF	TGTGCCGGAGGGCGTGATGGGGGGAATCAGCCCCAGCATTTT
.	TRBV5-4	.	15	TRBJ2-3	CASSLLYLSTDTQYF	TGTGCCAGCAGCTTGCTGTACCTAAGCACAGATACGCAGTATTTT
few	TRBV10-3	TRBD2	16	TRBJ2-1	CAIRATSGRGGQEQFF	TGTGCCATCAGAGCTACTAGCGGGAGGGGGGGGCAGGAGCAGTTCTTC
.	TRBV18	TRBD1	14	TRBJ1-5	CASSDYQGGQPQHF	TGTGCCAGCTCAGACTATCAGGGGGGACAGCCCCAGCATTTT
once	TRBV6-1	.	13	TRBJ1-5	CASMRESNQPQHF	TGTGCCAGCATGAGAGAGAGCAATCAGCCCCAGCATTTT
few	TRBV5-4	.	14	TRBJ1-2	CASSLDSINYGYTF	TGTGCCAGCAGCTTGGACAGCATTAACTATGGCTACACCTTC
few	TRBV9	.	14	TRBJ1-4	CASSPRTGLEKLFF	TGTGCCAGCAGCCCTCGAACGGGACTTGAAAAACTGTTTTTT
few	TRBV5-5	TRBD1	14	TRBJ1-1	CASSFTGGETEAFF	TGTGCCAGCAGCTTCACAGGGGGTGAGACTGAAGCTTTCTTT
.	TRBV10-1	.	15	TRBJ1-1	CASSESTGVALETFF	TGCGCCAGCAGTGAGTCGACTGGTGTAGCCCTCGAAACTTTCTTT
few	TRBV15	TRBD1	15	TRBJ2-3	CATSPRDSRTDTQYF	TGTGCCACCAGCCCCCGGGACAGTCGAACAGATACGCAGTATTTT
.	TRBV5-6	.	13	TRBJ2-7	CASSYGTNYEQYF	TGTGCCAGCAGCTACGGGACAAACTACGAGCAGTACTTC
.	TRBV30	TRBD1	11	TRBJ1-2	CACTTGAGYTF	TGTGCCTGCACGACAGGGGCTGGCTACACCTTC
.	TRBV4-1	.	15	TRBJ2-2	CASSQDSVQAGELFF	TGCGCCAGCAGCCAAGATTCCGTCCAGGCCGGGGAGCTGTTTTTT
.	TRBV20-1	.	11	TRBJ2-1	CSAHVQNEQFF	TGCAGTGCCCATGTCCAGAATGAGCAGTTCTTC
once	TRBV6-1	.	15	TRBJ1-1	CASSPGRGRGTEAFF	TGTGCCAGCAGTCCTGGACGTGGTAGGGGGACTGAAGCTTTCTTT
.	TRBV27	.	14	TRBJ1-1	CASSARRMNTEAFF	TGTGCCAGCAGTGCCCGGAGGATGAACACTGAAGCTTTCTTT
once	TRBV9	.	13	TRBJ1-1	CASSVGPGEQAFF	TGTGCCAGCAGCGTAGGACCAGGGGAGCAAGCTTTCTTT
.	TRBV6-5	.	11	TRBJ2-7	CASRQGGEQYF	TGTGCCAGCAGACAGGGTGGCGAGCAGTACTTC
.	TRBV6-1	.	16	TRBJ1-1	CASSDTLVLSSTEAFF	TGTGCCAGCAGTGACACCCTCGTACTGAGTAGCACTGAAGCTTTCTTT
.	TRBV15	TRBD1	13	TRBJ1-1	CATSRTGGLGAFF	TGTGCCACCAGCAGAACAGGGGGCCTTGGAGCTTTCTTT
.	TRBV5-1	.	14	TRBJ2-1	CASSLGGSGNEQFF	TGCGCCAGCAGCTTGGGAGGTTCCGGGAATGAGCAGTTCTTC
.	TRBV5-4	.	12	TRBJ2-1	CASSLPDNEQFF	TGTGCCAGCAGCTTGCCCGACAATGAGCAGTTCTTC
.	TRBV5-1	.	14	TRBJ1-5	CASSGRPGNQPQHF	TGCGCCAGCAGTGGCAGGCCGGGCAATCAGCCCCAGCATTTT
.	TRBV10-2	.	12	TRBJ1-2	CASSESEDGYTF	TGCGCCAGCAGTGAGTCGGAGGATGGCTACACCTTC
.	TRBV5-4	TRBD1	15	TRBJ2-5	CASSLEGQGRETQYF	TGTGCCAGCAGCTTGGAGGGACAGGGGAGGGAGACCCAGTACTTC
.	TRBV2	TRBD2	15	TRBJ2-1	CASSDGGSPHGEQFF	TGTGCCAGCAGTGACGGCGGGAGCCCACACGGTGAGCAGTTCTTC
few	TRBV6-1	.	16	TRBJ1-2	CASSELAGRINYGYTF	TGTGCCAGCAGTGAGTTAGCAGGGCGTATTAACTATGGCTACACCTTC
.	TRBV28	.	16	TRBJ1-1	CASNHLGSGQNTEAFF	TGTGCCAGCAACCACTTGGGTTCGGGACAGAACACTGAAGCTTTCTTT
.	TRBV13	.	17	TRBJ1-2	CASSWSIGVSTNYGYTF	TGTGCCAGCAGCTGGTCCATAGGGGTATCGACTAACTATGGCTACACCTTC
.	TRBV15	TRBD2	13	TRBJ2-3	CATMGGGPDTQYF	TGTGCCACGATGGGGGGGGGTCCAGATACGCAGTATTTT
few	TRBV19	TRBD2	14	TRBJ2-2	CASSEGLLIGELFF	TGTGCCAGTAGTGAGGGACTACTCATCGGGGAGCTGTTTTTT
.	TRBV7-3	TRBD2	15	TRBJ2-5	CASSLGGRAKETQYF	TGTGCCAGCAGCTTAGGCGGGAGGGCCAAAGAGACCCAGTACTTC
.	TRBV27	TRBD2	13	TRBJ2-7	CASSLLAGDEQYF	TGTGCCAGCAGTCTGCTAGCGGGAGACGAGCAGTACTTC
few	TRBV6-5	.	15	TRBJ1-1	CASSYHIAGETEAFF	TGTGCCAGCAGTTACCACATCGCAGGGGAAACTGAAGCTTTCTTT
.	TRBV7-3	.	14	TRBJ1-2	CASSPFGGDYGYTF	TGTGCCAGCAGCCCTTTCGGAGGGGACTATGGCTACACCTTC
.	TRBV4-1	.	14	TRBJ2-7	CASSQEVRSYEQYF	TGCGCCAGCAGCCAAGAAGTAAGATCCTACGAGCAGTACTTC
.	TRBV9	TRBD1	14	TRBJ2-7	CASSVGTGENEQYF	TGTGCCAGCAGTGTGGGGACAGGGGAGAACGAGCAGTACTTC
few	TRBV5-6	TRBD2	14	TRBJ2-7	CASSRTSGKYEQYF	TGTGCCAGCAGCCGTACTAGCGGAAAGTACGAGCAGTACTTC
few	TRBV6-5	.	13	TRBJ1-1	CASSYAGGTEAFF	TGTGCCAGCAGTTACGCGGGCGGTACTGAAGCTTTCTTT
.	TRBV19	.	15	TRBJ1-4	CASRTQTATNEKLFF	TGTGCCAGTAGGACTCAGACGGCAACTAATGAAAAACTGTTTTTT
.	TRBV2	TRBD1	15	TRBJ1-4	CASSGSDRGTEKLFF	TGTGCCAGCAGCGGGTCGGACAGGGGGACGGAAAAACTGTTTTTT
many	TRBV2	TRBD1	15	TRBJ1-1	CASSEVGTVGTEAFF	TGTGCCAGCAGTGAAGTAGGGACAGTTGGAACTGAAGCTTTCTTT
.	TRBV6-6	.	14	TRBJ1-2	CASSTPGRGYGYTF	TGTGCCAGCAGCACGCCAGGACGGGGATATGGCTACACCTTC
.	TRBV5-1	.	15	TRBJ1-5	CASKSDASVSQPQHF	TGCGCCAGCAAGAGCGACGCTTCTGTCAGTCAGCCCCAGCATTTT
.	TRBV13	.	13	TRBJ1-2	CASSLGRGYGYTF	TGTGCCAGCAGCTTAGGCCGGGGATATGGCTACACCTTC
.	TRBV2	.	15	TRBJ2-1	CASSVKSSSYNEQFF	TGTGCCAGCAGTGTAAAGAGTAGCTCCTACAATGAGCAGTTCTTC